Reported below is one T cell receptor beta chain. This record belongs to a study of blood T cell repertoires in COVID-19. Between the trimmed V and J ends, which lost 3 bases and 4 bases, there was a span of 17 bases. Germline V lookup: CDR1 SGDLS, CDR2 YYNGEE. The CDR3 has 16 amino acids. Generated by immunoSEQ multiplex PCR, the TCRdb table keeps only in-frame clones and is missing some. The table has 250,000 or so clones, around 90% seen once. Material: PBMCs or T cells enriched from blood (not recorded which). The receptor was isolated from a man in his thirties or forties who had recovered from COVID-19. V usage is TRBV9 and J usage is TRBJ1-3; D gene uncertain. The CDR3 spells CASSATTGMTGNTIYF. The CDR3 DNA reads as TGTGCCAGCAGCGCGACGACCGGGATGACAGGAAACACCATATATTTT.